One T cell receptor beta chain is described in this entry. Antigen specificity is unknown. The data stem from a study of Tregs in tolerant kidney transplant recipients. Study results and limitations: Few patients were studied, so findings need validation in larger groups.

In germline, CDR1 is SGHRS, CDR2 YFSETQ. V was cut by 4 bases and J by 1 base, with 21 bases left in between. The CDR3 loop spans 19 amino acids. The method was immunoSEQ multiplex PCR; TCRdb's version includes in-frame clones alone and lacks a portion of them. In the table there are about 110,000 clones, roughly 89% of which are singletons. Unstimulated regulatory T cells (CD4+CD25+CD127-), CD4+CD25- non-regulatory cells, CD4 and CD8 cells were FACS-sorted from thawed PBMCs. Sequencing used CD4+ T cells from blood, obtained before the transplant. The chain joins TRBV5-1 to TRBJ2-6; possibly TRBD1 for D (5 bases). The TCR comes from a human donor who received a combined kidney and bone marrow transplant. The CDR3 loop reads CASSPSPGYKGSGANVLTF. DNA for the CDR3: TGCGCCAGCAGCCCTTCCCCAGGCTACAAGGGGTCTGGGGCCAACGTCCTGACTTTC.